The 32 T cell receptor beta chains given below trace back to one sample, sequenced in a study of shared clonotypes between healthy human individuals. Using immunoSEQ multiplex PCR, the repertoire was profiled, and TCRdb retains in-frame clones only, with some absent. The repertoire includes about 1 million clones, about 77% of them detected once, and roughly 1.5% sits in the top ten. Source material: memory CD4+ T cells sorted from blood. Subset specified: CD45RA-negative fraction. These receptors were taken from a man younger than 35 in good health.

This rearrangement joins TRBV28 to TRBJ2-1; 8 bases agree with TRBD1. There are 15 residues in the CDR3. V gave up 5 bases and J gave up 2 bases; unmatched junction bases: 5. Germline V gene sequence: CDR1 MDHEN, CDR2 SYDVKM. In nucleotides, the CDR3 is TGTGCCAGCAGTCCGACAGGGGTGGCCTACAATGAGCAGTTCTTC. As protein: CASSPTGVAYNEQFF.

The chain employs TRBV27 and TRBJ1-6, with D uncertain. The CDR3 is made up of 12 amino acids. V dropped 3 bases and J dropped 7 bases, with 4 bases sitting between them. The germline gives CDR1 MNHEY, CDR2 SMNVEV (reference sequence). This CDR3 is CASSFGNSPLHF. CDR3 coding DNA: TGTGCCAGCAGTTTTGGGAATTCACCCCTCCACTTT.

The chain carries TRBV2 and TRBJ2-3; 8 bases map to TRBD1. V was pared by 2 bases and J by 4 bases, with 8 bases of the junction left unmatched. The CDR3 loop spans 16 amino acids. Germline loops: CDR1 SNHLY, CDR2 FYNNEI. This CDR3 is CASSESFGQGADTQYF. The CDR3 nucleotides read TGTGCCAGCAGTGAAAGTTTTGGACAGGGAGCAGATACGCAGTATTTT.

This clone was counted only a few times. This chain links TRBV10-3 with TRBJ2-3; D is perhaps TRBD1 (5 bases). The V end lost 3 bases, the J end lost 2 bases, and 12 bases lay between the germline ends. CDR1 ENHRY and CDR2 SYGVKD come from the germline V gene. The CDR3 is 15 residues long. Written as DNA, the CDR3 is TGTGCCATCAGTGACGGGCAGGGTAACACAGATACGCAGTATTTT. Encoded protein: CAISDGQGNTDTQYF.

CDR3 sequence reads: CASSLEYYYEQYF. The CDR3 coding sequence is TGTGCCAGTAGTCTCGAATACTACTACGAGCAGTACTTC. V gene TRBV19 combines with J gene TRBJ2-7; D gene unclear. Germline V lookup: CDR1 LNHDA, CDR2 SQIVND (reference sequence). Trimming left V 5 bases short and J 3 bases short, with 11 bases between. There are 13 residues in the CDR3.

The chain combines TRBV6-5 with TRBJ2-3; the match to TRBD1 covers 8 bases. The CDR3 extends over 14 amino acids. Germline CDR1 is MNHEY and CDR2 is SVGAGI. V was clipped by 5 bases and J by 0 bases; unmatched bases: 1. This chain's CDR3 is CASSGQGSTDTQYF. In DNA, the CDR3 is TGTGCCAGCAGTGGACAGGGTAGCACAGATACGCAGTATTTT.

CDR3 loop: CASSLGTGGTYEQYF. The CDR3 DNA sequence: TGTGCCAGCAGCCTGGGGACAGGGGGTACCTACGAGCAGTACTTC. This chain joins TRBV7-6 and TRBJ2-7; 11 bases fit TRBD1. The germline CDR1 and CDR2 sequences are SGHVS and FNYEAQ. The length of the CDR3 is 15 residues. J lost 2 bases, V lost 5 bases, and 5 bases had no gene match. The full variable domain, its missing parts supplied by reference TRBV7-6 and TRBJ2-7, is GAGVSQSPRYKVTKRGQDVALRCDPISGHVSLYWYRQALGQGPEFLTYFNYEAQQDKSGLPNDRFSAERPEGSISTLTIQRTEQRDSAMYRCASSLGTGGTYEQYFGPGTRLTVT.

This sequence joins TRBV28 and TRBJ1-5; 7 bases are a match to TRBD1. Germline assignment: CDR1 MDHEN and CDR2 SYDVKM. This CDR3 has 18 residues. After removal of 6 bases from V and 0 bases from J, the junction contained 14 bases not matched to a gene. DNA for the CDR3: TGTGCCAGCAGCTCAATAACCCGGGGACAGATTAGCAATCAGCCCCAGCATTTT. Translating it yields CASSSITRGQISNQPQHF.

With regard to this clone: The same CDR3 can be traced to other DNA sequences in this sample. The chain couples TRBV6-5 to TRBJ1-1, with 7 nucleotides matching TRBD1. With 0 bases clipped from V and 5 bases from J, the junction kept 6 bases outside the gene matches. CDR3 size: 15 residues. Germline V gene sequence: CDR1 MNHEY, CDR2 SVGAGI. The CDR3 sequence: CASSYSRQGRTEAFF. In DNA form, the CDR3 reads TGTGCCAGCAGTTACTCGAGACAGGGCCGTACTGAAGCTTTCTTT.

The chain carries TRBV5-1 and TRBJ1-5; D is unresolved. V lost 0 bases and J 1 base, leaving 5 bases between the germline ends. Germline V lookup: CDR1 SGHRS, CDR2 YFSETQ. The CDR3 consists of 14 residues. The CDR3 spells CASSLGASNQPQHF. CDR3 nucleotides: TGCGCCAGCAGCTTGGGGGCCAGCAATCAGCCCCAGCATTTT.

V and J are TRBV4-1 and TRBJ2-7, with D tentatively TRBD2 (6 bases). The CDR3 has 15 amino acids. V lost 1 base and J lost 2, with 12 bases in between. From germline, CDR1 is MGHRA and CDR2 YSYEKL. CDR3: CASSQGGGEAYEQYF. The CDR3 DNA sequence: TGCGCCAGCAGCCAAGGTGGCGGGGAAGCCTACGAGCAGTACTTC.

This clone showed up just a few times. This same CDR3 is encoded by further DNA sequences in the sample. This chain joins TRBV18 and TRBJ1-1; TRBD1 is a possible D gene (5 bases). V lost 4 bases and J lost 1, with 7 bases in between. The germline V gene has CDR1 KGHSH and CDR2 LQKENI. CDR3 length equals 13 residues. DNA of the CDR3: TGTGCCAGCTCACGGGACGGGAACACTGAAGCTTTCTTT. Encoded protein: CASSRDGNTEAFF.

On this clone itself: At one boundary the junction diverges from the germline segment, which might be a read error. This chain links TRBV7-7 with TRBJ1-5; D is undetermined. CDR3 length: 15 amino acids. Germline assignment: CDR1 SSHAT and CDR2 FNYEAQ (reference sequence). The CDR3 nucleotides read TGTGCTAGCAGCTCCCGGGTTTTTAGCAATCAGCCCCAGCATTTT. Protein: CASSSRVFSNQPQHF.

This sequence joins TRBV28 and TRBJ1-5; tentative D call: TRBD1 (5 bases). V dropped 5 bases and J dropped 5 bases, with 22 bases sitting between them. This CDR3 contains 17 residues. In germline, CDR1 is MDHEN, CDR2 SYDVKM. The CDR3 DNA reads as TGTGCCAGCAGTCCCCTTGGGGGACGGGGTGAATATCAGCCCCAGCATTTT. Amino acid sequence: CASSPLGGRGEYQPQHF.

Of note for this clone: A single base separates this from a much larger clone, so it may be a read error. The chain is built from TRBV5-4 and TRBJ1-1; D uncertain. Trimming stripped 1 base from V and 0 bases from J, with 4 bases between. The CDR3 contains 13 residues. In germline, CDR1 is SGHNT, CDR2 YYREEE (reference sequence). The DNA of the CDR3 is TGTGCCAGCAGCTTGAGGATGAACACTGAAGCTTTCTTT. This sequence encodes CASSLRMNTEAFF.

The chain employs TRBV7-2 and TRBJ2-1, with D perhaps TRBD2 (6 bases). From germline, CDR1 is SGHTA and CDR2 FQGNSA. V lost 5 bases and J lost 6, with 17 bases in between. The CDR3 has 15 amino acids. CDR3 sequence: CASSVFEGGSNEQFF. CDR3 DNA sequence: TGTGCCAGCAGCGTTTTTGAGGGAGGAAGCAATGAGCAGTTCTTC.

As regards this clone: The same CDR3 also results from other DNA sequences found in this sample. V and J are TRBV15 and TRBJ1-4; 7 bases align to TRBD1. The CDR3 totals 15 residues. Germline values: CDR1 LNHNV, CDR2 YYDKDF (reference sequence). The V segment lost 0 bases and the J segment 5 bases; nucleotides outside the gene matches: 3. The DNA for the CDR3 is TGTGCCACCAGCAGAGATCCAGGGGGGAATGAAAAACTGTTTTTT. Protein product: CATSRDPGGNEKLFF. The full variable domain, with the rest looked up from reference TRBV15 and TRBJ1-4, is DAMVIQNPRYQVTQFGKPVTLSCSQTLNHNVMYWYQQKSSQAPKLLFHYYDKDFNNEADTPDNFQSRRPNTSFCFLDIRSPGLGDTAMYLCATSRDPGGNEKLFFGSGTQLSVL.

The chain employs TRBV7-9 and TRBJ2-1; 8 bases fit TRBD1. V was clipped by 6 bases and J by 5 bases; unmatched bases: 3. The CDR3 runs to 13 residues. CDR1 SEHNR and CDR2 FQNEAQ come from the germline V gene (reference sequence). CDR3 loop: CASRVDRDNEQFF. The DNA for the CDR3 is TGTGCCAGCAGAGTGGACAGGGACAATGAGCAGTTCTTC.

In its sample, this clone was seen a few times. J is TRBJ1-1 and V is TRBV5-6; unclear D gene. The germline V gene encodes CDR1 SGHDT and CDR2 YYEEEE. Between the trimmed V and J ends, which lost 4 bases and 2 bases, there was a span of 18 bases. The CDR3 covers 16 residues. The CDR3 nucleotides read TGTGCCAGCAGCCAGCTTAAATATGGACCAAACACTGAAGCTTTCTTT. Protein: CASSQLKYGPNTEAFF.

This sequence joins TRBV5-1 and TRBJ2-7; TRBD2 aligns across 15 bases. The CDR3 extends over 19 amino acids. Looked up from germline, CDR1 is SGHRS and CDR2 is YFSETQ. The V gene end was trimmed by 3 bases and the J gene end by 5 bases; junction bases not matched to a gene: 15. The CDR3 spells CASSSRDIGTSGRIHEQYF. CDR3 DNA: TGCGCCAGCAGCTCACGGGACATAGGGACTAGCGGGAGGATCCACGAGCAGTACTTC.

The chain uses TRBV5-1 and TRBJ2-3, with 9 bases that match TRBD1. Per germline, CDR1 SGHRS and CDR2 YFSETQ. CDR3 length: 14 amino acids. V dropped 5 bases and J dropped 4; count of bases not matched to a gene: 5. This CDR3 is CASSYGTGSDTQYF. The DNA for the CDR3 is TGCGCCAGCAGTTACGGGACAGGGTCAGATACGCAGTATTTT.

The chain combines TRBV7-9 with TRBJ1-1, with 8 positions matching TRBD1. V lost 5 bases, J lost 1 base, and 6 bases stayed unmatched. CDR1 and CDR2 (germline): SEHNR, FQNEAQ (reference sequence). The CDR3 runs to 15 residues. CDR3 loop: CASSPQGARNTEAFF. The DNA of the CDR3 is TGTGCCAGCAGCCCCCAGGGGGCGAGGAACACTGAAGCTTTCTTT.

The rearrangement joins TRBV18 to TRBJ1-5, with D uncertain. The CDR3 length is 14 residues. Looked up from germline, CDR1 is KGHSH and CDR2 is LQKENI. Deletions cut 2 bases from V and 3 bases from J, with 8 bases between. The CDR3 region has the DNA TGTGCCAGCTCACCAGCTCGGACCAATCAGCCCCAGCATTTT. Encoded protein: CASSPARTNQPQHF.

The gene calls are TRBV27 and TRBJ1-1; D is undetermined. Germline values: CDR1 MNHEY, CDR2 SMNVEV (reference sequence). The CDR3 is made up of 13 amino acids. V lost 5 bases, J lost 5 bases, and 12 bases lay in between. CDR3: CASSGLGKTEAFF. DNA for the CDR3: TGTGCCAGCAGTGGGCTGGGGAAGACTGAAGCTTTCTTT.

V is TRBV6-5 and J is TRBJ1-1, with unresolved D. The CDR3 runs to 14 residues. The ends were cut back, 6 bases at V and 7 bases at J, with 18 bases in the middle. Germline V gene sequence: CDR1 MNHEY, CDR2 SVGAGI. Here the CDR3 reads CASSLGRANSEAFF. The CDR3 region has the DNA TGTGCCAGCAGCCTCGGGCGCGCGAATAGTGAAGCTTTCTTT.

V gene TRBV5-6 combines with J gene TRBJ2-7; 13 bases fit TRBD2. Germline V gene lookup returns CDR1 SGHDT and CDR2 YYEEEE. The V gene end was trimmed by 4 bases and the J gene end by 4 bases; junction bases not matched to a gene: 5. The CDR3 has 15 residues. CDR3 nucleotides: TGTGCCAGCAGCGGGGGACTAGCGGGAATATACGAGCAGTACTTC. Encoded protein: CASSGGLAGIYEQYF.

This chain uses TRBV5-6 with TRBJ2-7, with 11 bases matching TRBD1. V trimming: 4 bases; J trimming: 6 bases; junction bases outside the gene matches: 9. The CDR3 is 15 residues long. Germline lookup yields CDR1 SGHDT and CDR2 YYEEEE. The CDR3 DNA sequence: TGTGCCAGCAGCCGTGGGACAGGGGGTGGGGGCGAGCAGTACTTC. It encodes CASSRGTGGGGEQYF.

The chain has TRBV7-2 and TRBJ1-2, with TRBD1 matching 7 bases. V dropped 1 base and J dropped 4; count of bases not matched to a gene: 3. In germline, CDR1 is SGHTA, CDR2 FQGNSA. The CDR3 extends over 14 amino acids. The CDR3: CASSLGGTAYGYTF. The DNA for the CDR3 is TGTGCCAGCAGCTTAGGGGGGACAGCCTATGGCTACACCTTC.

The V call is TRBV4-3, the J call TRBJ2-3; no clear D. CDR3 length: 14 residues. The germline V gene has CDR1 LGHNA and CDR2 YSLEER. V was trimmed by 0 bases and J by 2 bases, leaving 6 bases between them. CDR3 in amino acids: CASSQDIHTDTQYF. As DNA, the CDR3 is TGCGCCAGCAGCCAAGATATTCACACAGATACGCAGTATTTT.

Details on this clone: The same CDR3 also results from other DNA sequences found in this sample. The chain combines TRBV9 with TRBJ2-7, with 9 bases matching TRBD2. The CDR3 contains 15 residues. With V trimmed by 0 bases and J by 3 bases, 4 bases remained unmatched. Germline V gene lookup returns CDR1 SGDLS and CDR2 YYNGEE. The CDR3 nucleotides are TGTGCCAGCAGCGTAGGCCTAGCGGGGCTCTACGAGCAGTACTTC. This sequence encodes CASSVGLAGLYEQYF.

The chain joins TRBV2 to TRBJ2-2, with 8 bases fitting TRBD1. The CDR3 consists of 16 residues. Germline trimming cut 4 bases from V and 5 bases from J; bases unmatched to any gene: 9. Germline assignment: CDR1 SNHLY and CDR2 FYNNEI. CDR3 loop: CASSGGQGGRTGELFF. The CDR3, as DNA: TGTGCCAGCAGTGGAGGACAGGGAGGTAGAACCGGGGAGCTGTTTTTT.

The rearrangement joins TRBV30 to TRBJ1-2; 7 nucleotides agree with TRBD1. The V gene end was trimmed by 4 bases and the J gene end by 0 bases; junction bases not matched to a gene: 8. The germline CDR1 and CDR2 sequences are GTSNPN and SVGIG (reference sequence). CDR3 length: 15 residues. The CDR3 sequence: CAWISNRGANYGYTF. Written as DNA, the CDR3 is TGTGCCTGGATCTCAAACAGGGGAGCTAACTATGGCTACACCTTC.